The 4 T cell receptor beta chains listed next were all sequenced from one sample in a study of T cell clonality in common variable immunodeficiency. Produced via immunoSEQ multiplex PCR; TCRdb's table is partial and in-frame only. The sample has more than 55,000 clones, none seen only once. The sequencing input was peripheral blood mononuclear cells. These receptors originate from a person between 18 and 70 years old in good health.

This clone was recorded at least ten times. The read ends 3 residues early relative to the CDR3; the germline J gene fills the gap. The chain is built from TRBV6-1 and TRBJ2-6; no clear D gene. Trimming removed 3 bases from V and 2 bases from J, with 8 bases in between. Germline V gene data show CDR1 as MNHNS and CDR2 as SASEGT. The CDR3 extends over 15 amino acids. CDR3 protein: CASSDAAAGANVLTF. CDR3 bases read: TGTGCCAGCAGTGACGCCGCGGCTGGGGCCAACGTC.

The covered CDR3 bases are TGTGCCAGCAGTGAGGGTCCAGGCTTGCGTGGC. Translating gives CASSEGPGLRG. The CDR3, in full, reads CASSEGPGLRGYTF. The chain uses TRBV2 and TRBJ1-2; D unclear. The CDR3 end is not reached by the read, which stops 3 residues before it; the germline J gene fills it in. Germline V gives CDR1 SNHLY, CDR2 FYNNEI. CDR3 length: 14 residues. V gave up 3 bases and J gave up 7 bases, with 15 bases separating them.

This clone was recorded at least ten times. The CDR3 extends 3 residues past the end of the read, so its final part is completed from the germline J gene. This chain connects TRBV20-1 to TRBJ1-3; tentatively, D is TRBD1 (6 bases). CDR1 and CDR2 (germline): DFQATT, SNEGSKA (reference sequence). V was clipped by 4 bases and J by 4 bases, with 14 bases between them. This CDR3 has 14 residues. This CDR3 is CSANIPGTGNTIYF. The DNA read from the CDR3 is TGCAGTGCTAATATTCCAGGGACAGGAAACACC.

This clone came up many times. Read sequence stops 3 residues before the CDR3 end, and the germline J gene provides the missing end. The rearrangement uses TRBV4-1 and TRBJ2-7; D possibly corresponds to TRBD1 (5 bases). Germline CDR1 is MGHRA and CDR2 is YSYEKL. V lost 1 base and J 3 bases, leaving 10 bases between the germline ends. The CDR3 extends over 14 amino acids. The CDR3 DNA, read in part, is TGCGCCAGCAGCCAAGCAGGGATCTACTACGAG. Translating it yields CASSQAGIYYE. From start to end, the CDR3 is CASSQAGIYYEQYF.